This T cell receptor (beta chain) appears in the sequencing data of a study of shared clonotypes between healthy human individuals. Positive CCR7 selection of CD45RO-negative cells yielded the naive CD8 cells, and terminally differentiated effector memory CD45RA+ cells were excluded. The method was immunoSEQ multiplex PCR; TCRdb's version includes in-frame clones alone and lacks a portion of them. The profile shows over 750,000 clones, approximately 96% of them singletons. The CDR3 loop spans 14 amino acids. The V and J ends lost 4 bases and 8 bases respectively, with 16 bases between them. Germline V gene data show CDR1 as SGHRS and CDR2 as YFSETQ.

The specimen sequenced was naive CD8+ T cells sorted from blood. V is TRBV5-1 and J is TRBJ2-1; D remains ambiguous. The sequence derives from a man aged 30-40 years in good health. The CDR3 spells CASSLAPGPDEQFF. The CDR3 nucleotides read TGCGCCAGCAGCCTGGCCCCCGGTCCCGATGAGCAGTTCTTC.